The clone carrying this T cell receptor beta chain was counted at least ten times. This sample was taken from a study of neurological immune-mediated disorders. From the 5' RACE reads, TCRdb called clonotypes with MiXCR, one entry per CDR3 protein. The sample has tens of thousands of distinct CDR3 sequences, 3% to 3.5% seen once. Time point here: longitudinal time-point 1 (baseline). The V gene's germline CDR1 is SGHRS and CDR2 YFSETQ. The V segment lost 2 bases and the J segment 7 bases; nucleotides outside the gene matches: 10. The CDR3 runs 15 residues. This receptor was identified in a woman aged 55 to 70 with multiple sclerosis. This chain links TRBV5-1 with TRBJ2-7, with 9 bases aligning to TRBD1. Sequencing used PBMCs. CDR3 amino acids: CASSFGPKQGAEQYF. CDR3 in DNA: TGCGCCAGCAGCTTTGGGCCCAAACAGGGGGCAGAGCAGTACTTC.